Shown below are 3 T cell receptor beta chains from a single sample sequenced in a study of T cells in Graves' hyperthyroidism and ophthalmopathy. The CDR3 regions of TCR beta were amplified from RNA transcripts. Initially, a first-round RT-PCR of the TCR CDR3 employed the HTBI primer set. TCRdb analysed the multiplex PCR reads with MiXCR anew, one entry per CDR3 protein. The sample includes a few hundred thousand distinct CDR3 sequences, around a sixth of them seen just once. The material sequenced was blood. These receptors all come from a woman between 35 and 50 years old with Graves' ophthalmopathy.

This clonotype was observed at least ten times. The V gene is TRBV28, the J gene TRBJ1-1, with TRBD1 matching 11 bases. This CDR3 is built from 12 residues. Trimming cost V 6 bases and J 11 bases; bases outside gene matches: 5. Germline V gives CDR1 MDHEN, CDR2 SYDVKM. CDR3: CASRTGTGGAFF. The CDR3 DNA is TGTGCCAGCAGAACCGGGACAGGGGGGGCTTTCTTT. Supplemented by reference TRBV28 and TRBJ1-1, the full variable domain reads DVKVTQSSRYLVKRTGEKVFLECVQDMDHENMFWYRQDPGLGLRLIYFSYDVKMKEKGDIPEGYSVSREKKERFSLILESASTNQTSMYLCASRTGTGGAFFGQGTRLTVV.

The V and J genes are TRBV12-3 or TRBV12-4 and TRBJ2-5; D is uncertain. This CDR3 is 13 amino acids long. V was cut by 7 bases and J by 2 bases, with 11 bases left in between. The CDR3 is CASKSGLQETQYF. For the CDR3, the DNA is TGTGCCAGCAAGTCTGGCCTACAAGAGACCCAGTACTTC.

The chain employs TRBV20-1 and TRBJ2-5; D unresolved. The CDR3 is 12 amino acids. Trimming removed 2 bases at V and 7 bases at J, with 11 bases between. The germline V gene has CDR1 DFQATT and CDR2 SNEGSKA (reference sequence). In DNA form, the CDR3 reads TGCAGTGCTAGACCGGCGGTTGGGACCCAGTACTTC. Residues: CSARPAVGTQYF.